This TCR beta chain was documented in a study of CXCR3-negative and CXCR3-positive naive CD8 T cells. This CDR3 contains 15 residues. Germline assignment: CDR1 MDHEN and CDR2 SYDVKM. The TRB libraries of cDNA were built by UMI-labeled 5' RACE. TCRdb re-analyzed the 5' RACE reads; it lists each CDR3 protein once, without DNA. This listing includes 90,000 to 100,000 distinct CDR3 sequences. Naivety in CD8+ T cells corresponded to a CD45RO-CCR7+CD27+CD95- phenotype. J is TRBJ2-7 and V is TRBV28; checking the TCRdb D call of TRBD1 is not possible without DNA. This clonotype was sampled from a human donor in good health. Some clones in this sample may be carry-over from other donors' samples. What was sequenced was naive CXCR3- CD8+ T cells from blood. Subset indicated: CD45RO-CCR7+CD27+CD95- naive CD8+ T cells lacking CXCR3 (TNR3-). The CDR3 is CASSFRGIVDYEQYF. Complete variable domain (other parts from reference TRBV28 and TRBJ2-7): DVKVTQSSRYLVKRTGEKVFLECVQDMDHENMFWYRQDPGLGLRLIYFSYDVKMKEKGDIPEGYSVSREKKERFSLILESASTNQTSMYLCASSFRGIVDYEQYFGPGTRLTVT.